This T cell receptor (beta chain) derives from a study of shared clonotypes between healthy human individuals. Produced via immunoSEQ multiplex PCR; TCRdb's table is partial and in-frame only. The table records roughly 2.2 million clones, roughly 90% of them present only once. The CDR3 runs 15 residues. V was clipped by 5 bases and J by 2 bases, with 10 bases between them. Germline V lookup: CDR1 MNHEY, CDR2 SMNVEV (reference sequence). The receptor was isolated from a man younger than 30 in good health. Some clones in this sample may be carry-over from other donors' samples. Sequenced material: naive CD4+ T cells from PBMCs. Specified subset: CD45RA+ positively selected. The chain combines TRBV27 with TRBJ2-6, with D perhaps TRBD2 (6 bases). The CDR3 region is CASSSPGAGANVLTF. For the CDR3, the DNA is TGTGCCAGCAGTAGTCCGGGGGCTGGGGCCAACGTCCTGACTTTC.